This T cell receptor (beta chain) was sequenced during a study of shared clonotypes between healthy human individuals. The donors were all Caucasian adults (living in Nashville, Tennessee). Deep-level assay runs were performed. Libraries were prepared by immunoSEQ multiplex PCR; TCRdb keeps only in-frame clonotypes and omits some of them. The sample consists of approximately 1,500,000 clones, roughly 96% of them appearing once. The sequence was obtained from a man aged 25-45 years in good health. Sequencing input: naive CD4+ T cells sorted from blood. Subset here: CD45RA+ positively selected.

The CDR3 reads CASSPLAGGEQFF. The CDR3 nucleotides are TGTGCCAGCAGTCCCCTAGCGGGAGGAGAGCAGTTCTTC. The V call is TRBV27, the J call TRBJ2-1; 11 bases match TRBD2. Germline values: CDR1 MNHEY, CDR2 SMNVEV (reference sequence). The CDR3 consists of 13 residues. J was trimmed by 10 bases and V by 5 bases; bases with no gene match: 4.